The rows below give T cell receptor beta chains drawn from one sample of a study of T cell responses to AZD1222 COVID-19 vaccine. Libraries were prepared by immunoSEQ multiplex PCR; TCRdb keeps only in-frame clonotypes and omits some of them. Among around 140,000 clones listed, just over 90% were seen once. This specimen consisted of peripheral blood, obtained on day 0 of AZD1222 vaccination. All receptors derive from an adult in good health. Each CDR3 is given with its conserved first and last residue. A D gene is named only where the DNA matches it firmly. Only some rows state a clone size, as once, few, many or a class for expanded clones.

TRBJ1-2	15	-	TRBV3-1/TRBV3-2	TRBD1	TGTGCCAGCAGCCGAGGACAGGGAGGCAACTATGGCTACACCTTC	CASSRGQGGNYGYTF
TRBJ2-1	16	-	TRBV11-3	-	TGTGCCAGCAGCCGCCGGGATTCCCGTGCCTACAATGAGCAGTTCTTC	CASSRRDSRAYNEQFF
TRBJ2-7	15	once	TRBV5-5	TRBD2	TGTGCCAGCAGCTTTAGCGGGAGCGGCTCCTACGAGCAGTACTTC	CASSFSGSGSYEQYF
TRBJ2-2	14	once	TRBV14	TRBD2	TGTGCCAGCAACGCGGGGGGGCCAGGCGGGGAGCTGTTTTTT	CASNAGGPGGELFF
TRBJ1-1	14	-	TRBV6-2/TRBV6-3	-	TGTGCCAGCAGTTACTCCGTTACCGTCGCTGAAGCTTTCTTT	CASSYSVTVAEAFF
TRBJ2-7	14	-	TRBV18	-	TGTGCCAGCTCCCCGGACTACTATTCCTACGAGCAGTACTTC	CASSPDYYSYEQYF
TRBJ1-1	16	-	TRBV19	TRBD1	TGTGCCAGCACCCAGGGGGCAATAAGACCGAACACTGAAGCTTTCTTT	CASTQGAIRPNTEAFF
TRBJ1-2	15	-	TRBV10-3	-	TGTGCCACCAGACGGACAGCCAGTGAGGACTATGGCTACACCTTC	CATRRTASEDYGYTF
TRBJ1-6	14	-	TRBV19	-	TGTGCCAGTAGTATAGTAGACACGGATTCACCCCTCCACTTT	CASSIVDTDSPLHF
TRBJ2-1	17	-	TRBV4-3	TRBD1	TGCGCCAGCAGCCAAGATTTAACAGGGGTGACCTACAATGAGCAGTTCTTC	CASSQDLTGVTYNEQFF